This TCR beta chain was obtained from a study of T cell repertoires in cytomegalovirus infection. As for the study in general: Shared public TCR beta signatures pointed to both CMV infection and a matching HLA type.

Study results and caveats: Summed frequency of shared TCR beta families picked out CMV carriers who also had the relevant HLA. The ex vivo response was dominated by HLA-C-restricted CMV-specific TCR beta clonotypes.

In germline, CDR1 is MGHRA, CDR2 YSYEKL. The CDR3 runs 13 residues. TCRdb independently ran MiXCR on the reads; one entry per CDR3 protein. The data hold around 330,000 distinct CDR3 sequences, with 15% to 20% observed a single time. On this clonotype itself: What it recognizes is unknown. A single base separates this from a much larger clone, so it may be a read error.

This receptor was taken from a human donor in good health (CMV status not recorded). Some clones in this sample may be carry-over from other donors' samples. Sequenced sample: PBMCs. The chain is built from TRBV4-1 and TRBJ2-2; D gene uncertain. The CDR3 bases are TGTGCCAGTTTCAGTTTGGACACCGGGGAGCTGTTTTTT. Its translation is CASFSLDTGELFF.